The clone carrying this T cell receptor beta chain was seen a few times. Its specificity is unknown. The CDR3 covers 13 residues. Germline trimming cut 5 bases from V and 5 bases from J; bases unmatched to any gene: 5. Per the germline V gene, CDR1 is SEHNR and CDR2 is FQNEAQ (reference sequence). The sample belongs to a study of T cells in localized non-small cell lung cancer. Whole-study results and caveats: A median approximately 61 of the top 100 tumor clones appeared in adjacent lung. Longer overall survival associated with higher blood T cell density; shorter survival with higher adjacent-lung clonality. Because sequencing included only one region (of the tumor), heterogeneity remains possible. Measurement of T cell clonality placed uninvolved adjacent lung highest, above the level in tumor.

This table comes from immunoSEQ multiplex PCR, and its TCRdb copy is limited to in-frame clones, with some not included. This sample yields about 25,000 clones, of which approximately 86% are seen a single time; roughly 13% belongs to the top ten. The chain links TRBV7-9 to TRBJ1-1; 7 nucleotides line up with TRBD1. The TCR was taken from an older female donor with stage I lung adenocarcinoma. Material: peripheral blood, obtained before any cancer treatment. CDR3 amino acids: CASSPRQGTEAFF. CDR3 nucleotide sequence: TGTGCCAGCAGCCCCCGACAGGGTACTGAAGCTTTCTTT.